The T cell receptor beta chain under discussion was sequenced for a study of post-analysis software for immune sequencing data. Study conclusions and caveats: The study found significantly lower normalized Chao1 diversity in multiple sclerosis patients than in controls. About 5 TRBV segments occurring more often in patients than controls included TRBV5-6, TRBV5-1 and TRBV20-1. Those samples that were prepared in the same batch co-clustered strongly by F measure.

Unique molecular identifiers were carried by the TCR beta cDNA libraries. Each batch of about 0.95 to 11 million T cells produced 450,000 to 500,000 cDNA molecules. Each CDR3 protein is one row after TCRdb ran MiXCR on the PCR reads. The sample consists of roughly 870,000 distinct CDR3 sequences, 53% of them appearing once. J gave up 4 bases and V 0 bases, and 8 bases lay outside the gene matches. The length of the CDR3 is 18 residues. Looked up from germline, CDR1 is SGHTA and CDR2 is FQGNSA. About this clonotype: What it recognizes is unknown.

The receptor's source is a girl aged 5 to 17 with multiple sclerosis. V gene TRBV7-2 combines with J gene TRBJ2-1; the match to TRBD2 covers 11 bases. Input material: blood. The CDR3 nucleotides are TGTGCCAGCAGCTTAGCGCTAAGACTAGCGGGAAGGTACAATGAGCAGTTCTTC. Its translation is CASSLALRLAGRYNEQFF.